Presented here are 29 T cell receptor beta chains from one specimen sequenced in a study of blood T cell repertoires in COVID-19 (TCRdb year 2020). Libraries were prepared through the immunoSEQ multiplex PCR assay. This immuneACCESS table, as held by TCRdb, lists in-frame sequences with V and J called but not all clones. Of the missing ones, under half trace to an unresolved V gene in checked studies; the others have no known cause. Within this sample are under 400,000 clones, with approximately 89% of them counted one time only. Together, the top ten hold 3.9% of the sample. Source material: peripheral blood. All receptors derive from a woman aged 60-75 years with COVID-19, enrolled during active disease.

This clone came up once. This chain links TRBV10-3 with TRBJ1-5; 7 bases are shared with TRBD1. Germline trimming cut 0 bases from V and 11 bases from J; bases unmatched to any gene: 10. The germline gives CDR1 ENHRY, CDR2 SYGVKD. The CDR3 length is 15 residues. In DNA, the CDR3 is TGTGCCATCAGTGAGTCAGGAGACAGGGCTAAGTCCCAGCATTTT. Protein sequence: CAISESGDRAKSQHF.

This chain links TRBV6-5 with TRBJ1-2; 7 bases are shared with TRBD1. Losses at the gene ends were 4 bases for V and 6 bases for J; bases not matched to a gene: 11. The length of the CDR3 is 15 residues. CDR1 MNHEY and CDR2 SVGAGI come from the germline V gene. CDR3 sequence: CASSSRGRGRNGYTF. CDR3 bases: TGTGCCAGCAGTTCGAGGGGGCGCGGGCGGAATGGCTACACCTTC.

This clone was picked up many times. The chain joins TRBV27 to TRBJ1-1; TRBD1 matches at 7 bases. V gave up 4 bases and J gave up 4 bases; unmatched junction bases: 6. The CDR3 consists of 14 residues. Germline values: CDR1 MNHEY, CDR2 SMNVEV (reference sequence). The CDR3 reads CASSWAGGTTEAFF. CDR3 DNA: TGTGCCAGCAGTTGGGCAGGGGGGACCACTGAAGCTTTCTTT.

The CDR3 is CAISPQGYGYGYTF. The DNA of the CDR3 is TGTGCCATCAGTCCGCAGGGGTATGGCTATGGCTACACCTTC. The rearrangement uses TRBV10-3 and TRBJ1-2; D might be TRBD1 (6 bases). Germline CDR1 is ENHRY and CDR2 is SYGVKD. Trimming pared 5 bases from V and 4 bases from J, leaving 14 bases between. This CDR3 has 14 residues.

The chain employs TRBV18 and TRBJ2-1, with D tentatively TRBD1 (5 bases). Germline V gene data show CDR1 as KGHSH and CDR2 as LQKENI. This CDR3 has 11 residues. With 6 bases removed from V and 9 bases from J, the gap between germline ends came to 9 bases. The CDR3 region is CASSQGIEQFF. The CDR3 coding sequence is TGTGCCAGCTCGCAGGGAATTGAGCAGTTCTTC.

The rearrangement links TRBV2 to TRBJ1-1; D gene uncertain. This CDR3 has 14 amino acids. Germline loops: CDR1 SNHLY, CDR2 FYNNEI. V lost 7 bases and J lost 1, with 13 bases in between. CDR3 amino acids: CASKIPRENTEAFF. For the CDR3, the DNA is TGTGCCAGCAAAATCCCCCGGGAGAACACTGAAGCTTTCTTT.

J is TRBJ1-2 and V is TRBV3-1 (or the pseudogene TRBV3-2), with 8 bases that match TRBD1. The CDR3 runs 14 residues. Trimming took 4 bases from V and 2 from J; bases not matched to a gene: 3. Germline CDR1 LGHDT, CDR2 YNNKEL (reference sequence). The CDR3, as DNA: TGTGCCAGCAGCCGAGGACAGGGCAACTATGGCTACACCTTC. Its translation: CASSRGQGNYGYTF.

Regarding this clone: This sample includes further DNA sequences coding for the same CDR3. For the CDR3, the DNA is TGTGCCAGCAGCTTAGCCGGACAGGGCGGGTACACCTTC. Its translation: CASSLAGQGGYTF. The chain has TRBV7-9 and TRBJ1-2, with TRBD1 matching over 8 bases. This CDR3 is built from 13 residues. V shed 0 bases and J 11 bases; nucleotides not matched to a gene: 5. Germline V gene lookup returns CDR1 SEHNR and CDR2 FQNEAQ (reference sequence).

This clone has only a few counts. This chain joins TRBV27 and TRBJ1-1; D is ambiguous. Germline V lookup: CDR1 MNHEY, CDR2 SMNVEV (reference sequence). V was clipped by 4 bases and J by 9 bases, with 15 bases between them. The CDR3 is made up of 13 amino acids. The CDR3 spells CASSSTVAGQAFF. Here the CDR3 DNA reads TGTGCCAGCAGTTCCACCGTCGCAGGCCAAGCTTTCTTT.

The chain carries TRBV19 and TRBJ1-1; D possibly corresponds to TRBD1 (6 bases). The CDR3 consists of 17 residues. Germline-derived CDR1 and CDR2 are LNHDA and SQIVND (reference sequence). V dropped 3 bases and J dropped 0 bases, with 17 bases sitting between them. The chain's CDR3 is CASSIPGQGPMNTEAFF. The DNA for the CDR3 is TGTGCCAGTAGTATCCCCGGGCAGGGGCCAATGAACACTGAAGCTTTCTTT.

The rearrangement uses TRBV3-1 (or the pseudogene TRBV3-2) and TRBJ1-3; unclear D gene. This CDR3 spans 15 amino acids. The germline V gene encodes CDR1 LGHDT and CDR2 YNNKEL (reference sequence). V lost 4 bases and J lost 4, with 14 bases in between. The CDR3 bases are TGTGCCAGCAGCCTGCAGGCTACGGGGGGAAACACCATATATTTT. Its protein product is CASSLQATGGNTIYF.

This clone was observed a handful of times. Additional DNA sequences in this sample encode the identical CDR3. V usage is TRBV14 and J usage is TRBJ1-1; a possible D gene is TRBD1 (6 bases). This CDR3 contains 13 residues. CDR1 and CDR2 from the germline V gene are SGHDN and FVKESK. V lost 6 bases and J 3 bases, leaving 11 bases between the germline ends. CDR3 amino acids: CASSSQGYTEAFF. The CDR3 nucleotides read TGTGCCAGCAGTTCTCAGGGGTACACTGAAGCTTTCTTT.

As for this clone: The sample has other DNA sequences that encode this CDR3 too. The chain has TRBV19 and TRBJ1-5; possible D gene TRBD1, 5 bases. Germline assignment: CDR1 LNHDA and CDR2 SQIVND (reference sequence). The CDR3 is 15 residues long. V lost 5 bases to trimming and J lost 3 bases, with 14 bases between them. CDR3 coding DNA: TGTGCCAGTAGTCCTATGCAGGGTATCAATCAGCCCCAGCATTTT. This encodes CASSPMQGINQPQHF.

The gene calls are TRBV28 and TRBJ1-6; D gene ambiguous. With 2 bases removed from V and 7 bases from J, the gap between germline ends came to 6 bases. The CDR3 length is 13 residues. The germline gives CDR1 MDHEN, CDR2 SYDVKM. The CDR3 reads CASSLVRNSPLHF. CDR3 in DNA: TGTGCCAGCAGTTTAGTCAGGAATTCACCCCTCCACTTT.

The rearrangement links TRBV5-4 to TRBJ2-2, with 15 nucleotides matching TRBD2. J was trimmed by 2 bases and V by 4 bases; bases with no gene match: 3. This CDR3 is 17 amino acids long. Germline values: CDR1 SGHNT, CDR2 YYREEE (reference sequence). The CDR3 region is CASSPGLAGGNTGELFF. Written as DNA, the CDR3 is TGTGCCAGCAGCCCGGGACTAGCGGGGGGAAACACCGGGGAGCTGTTTTTT.

A single count supports this clone. For the CDR3, the DNA is TGTGCCTGGAGTCTCCGTGTCTATGGCTACACCTTC. Translating it yields CAWSLRVYGYTF. This chain links TRBV30 with TRBJ1-2; D unclear. V shed 2 bases and J shed 4 bases, with 8 bases lying between them. The CDR3 spans 12 residues. Per germline, CDR1 GTSNPN and CDR2 SVGIG (reference sequence). Full variable domain (outside the CDR3, taken from reference TRBV30 and TRBJ1-2): SQTIHQWPATLVQPVGSPLSLECTVEGTSNPNLYWYRQAAGRGLQLLFYSVGIGQISSEVPQNLSASRPQDRQFILSSKKLLLSDSGFYLCAWSLRVYGYTFGSGTRLTVV.

The chain links TRBV5-6 to TRBJ1-2; TRBD1 matches at 11 bases. CDR3 length: 15 residues. The V gene end was trimmed by 4 bases and the J gene end by 6 bases; junction bases not matched to a gene: 8. CDR1 and CDR2 (germline): SGHDT, YYEEEE. Here the CDR3 DNA reads TGTGCCAGCAGCCTGGGACAGGGGGATATTCATGGCTACACCTTC. Translated: CASSLGQGDIHGYTF.

This sequence joins TRBV27 and TRBJ2-1; the match to TRBD2 covers 12 bases. V trimming: 4 bases; J trimming: 7 bases; junction bases outside the gene matches: 8. The CDR3 covers 16 residues. Germline V gene data show CDR1 as MNHEY and CDR2 as SMNVEV (reference sequence). CDR3 DNA sequence: TGTGCCAGCAGTTCGCGACTAGCGGGGGCCCTGAATGAGCAGTTCTTC. Encoded protein: CASSSRLAGALNEQFF.

The CDR3 nucleotides read TGTGCCAGCTCACGGGAACAGGGGAGTCAGCCCCAGCATTTT. Its protein is CASSREQGSQPQHF. This chain uses TRBV18 with TRBJ1-5; 7 nucleotides match TRBD1. CDR1 and CDR2 from the germline V gene are KGHSH and LQKENI. The trim removed 4 bases at V and 6 bases at J, leaving 6 bases unmatched. The CDR3 length is 14 residues.

The gene calls are TRBV5-1 and TRBJ1-1; the D gene is possibly TRBD1 (6 bases). The length of the CDR3 is 15 residues. V dropped 0 bases and J dropped 5 bases, with 14 bases sitting between them. Germline assignment: CDR1 SGHRS and CDR2 YFSETQ. The CDR3 sequence is CASSLDPGGGTEAFF. Here the CDR3 DNA reads TGCGCCAGCAGCTTGGATCCGGGAGGGGGGACTGAAGCTTTCTTT.

The chain combines TRBV9 with TRBJ1-5; TRBD1 agrees at 10 bases. Germline CDR1 SGDLS, CDR2 YYNGEE. The CDR3 runs 15 residues. With V trimmed by 2 bases and J by 5 bases, 4 bases remained unmatched. The CDR3 coding sequence is TGTGCCAGCAGCGTCCGACAGGGGGCGGATCAGCCCCAGCATTTT. It encodes CASSVRQGADQPQHF.

This clone occurred once. In nucleotides, the CDR3 is TGTGCCAGCAGCTTAGTAGCTGGCCCTAATCCTAGGGCCAACGTCCTGACTTTC. Translating it yields CASSLVAGPNPRANVLTF. The rearrangement links TRBV7-6 to TRBJ2-6; D remains unclear. The CDR3 extends over 18 amino acids. Germline V CDR1 and CDR2: SGHVS, FNYEAQ. Trimming removed 1 base from V and 5 bases from J, with 18 bases in between. The entire variable domain, with the rest obtained from reference TRBV7-6 and TRBJ2-6, is as follows: GAGVSQSPRYKVTKRGQDVALRCDPISGHVSLYWYRQALGQGPEFLTYFNYEAQQDKSGLPNDRFSAERPEGSISTLTIQRTEQRDSAMYRCASSLVAGPNPRANVLTFGAGSRLTVL.

The V gene is TRBV7-9, the J gene TRBJ2-5; D unclear. Between the trimmed V and J ends, which lost 1 base and 4 bases, there was a span of 10 bases. CDR1 and CDR2 (germline): SEHNR, FQNEAQ (reference sequence). The length of the CDR3 is 14 residues. The CDR3 protein is CASSLGQNSETQYF. CDR3 sequence (DNA): TGTGCCAGCAGCTTAGGGCAGAATTCAGAGACCCAGTACTTC.

The rearrangement joins TRBV14 to TRBJ2-1, with D perhaps TRBD2 (5 bases). The V gene's germline CDR1 is SGHDN and CDR2 FVKESK. The V gene lost 1 base and the J gene lost 7 bases, with 11 bases spanning the gap. CDR3 length equals 14 residues. The CDR3 DNA reads TGTGCCAGCAGCCAAGGATTGGGAGTGAATGAGCAGTTCTTC. It translates to CASSQGLGVNEQFF.

The chain links TRBV2 to TRBJ1-1, with 8 bases fitting TRBD1. The CDR3 covers 12 residues. Germline loops: CDR1 SNHLY, CDR2 FYNNEI. The ends lost 9 bases at V and 5 bases at J; junction bases unmatched: 5. The CDR3 loop is CARGQGATEAFF. The CDR3 DNA is TGTGCCAGAGGACAGGGCGCGACTGAAGCTTTCTTT.

The chain links TRBV7-8 to TRBJ1-1; no clear D gene. The CDR3 is 16 amino acids. From germline, CDR1 is SGHVS and CDR2 FQNEAQ. V was shortened by 2 bases and J by 1 base, with 14 bases between the two germline ends. CDR3 nucleotides: TGTGCCAGCAGCTTACTGGGCGGGAACTCGAACACTGAAGCTTTCTTT. This gives the protein CASSLLGGNSNTEAFF.

The chain carries TRBV5-4 and TRBJ1-4; TRBD1 agrees at 10 bases. The V gene's germline CDR1 is SGHNT and CDR2 YYREEE (reference sequence). The CDR3 has 14 amino acids. The J segment lost 7 bases and the V segment lost 7 bases, leaving 7 bases of the junction unmatched. CDR3 amino acids: CASWRRDRGEKLFF. The CDR3 coding sequence is TGTGCCAGCTGGCGCCGGGACAGGGGTGAAAAACTGTTTTTT.

V is TRBV6-5 and J is TRBJ1-2; TRBD1 agrees at 10 bases. The CDR3 covers 12 residues. Germline trimming cut 7 bases from V and 8 bases from J; bases unmatched to any gene: 4. Germline-derived CDR1 and CDR2 are MNHEY and SVGAGI. The CDR3 nucleotides read TGTGCCAGCACGGGACAGGGGATCGGCTACACCTTC. It encodes CASTGQGIGYTF.

The V gene is TRBV12-5, the J gene TRBJ2-5; unclear D gene. This CDR3 spans 11 amino acids. Germline V gene data show CDR1 as LGHNT and CDR2 as FRNRAP. V lost 2 bases and J lost 5, with 3 bases in between. The CDR3 sequence is CASGLQETQYF. The CDR3 bases are TGTGCTAGTGGTTTGCAGGAGACCCAGTACTTC.